This TCR beta chain was captured by sequencing in a study of T cells expressing NK-cell markers. The CDR3 runs to 17 residues. CDR1 SGHVS and CDR2 FQNEAQ come from the germline V gene. TCRdb reprocessed the 5' RACE reads and stores each CDR3 protein as one record, lacking DNA. The table for this sample gives about 460,000 distinct CDR3 sequences. The clonotype was recovered from a woman aged 45-65 years in good health. The sample comprised blood T cells: a sorted CD56 or NKG2C T cell subset, CD4+ or CD8+ T cells, or bulk PBMC T cells (not recorded which). This rearrangement joins TRBV7-8 to TRBJ2-3; TCRdb's assignment of TRBD2 cannot be checked, as there is no DNA. CDR3 loop: CASSLGGSSGRADTQYF.